The 22 T cell receptor beta chains listed next were all sequenced from one sample in a study of OX40 agonist ivuxolimab in advanced cancers. Clones were read by immunoSEQ multiplex PCR, and TCRdb kept only the in-frame ones, dropping some. This table has about 87,000 clones, about 87% appearing once. The sequenced sample was CD4+ or CD8+ T cells sorted from blood, obtained in a trial of the OX40 agonist ivuxolimab. The receptors stem from an adult with an advanced solid tumor such as melanoma, head and neck, liver or kidney cancer.

Here the CDR3 reads CASSPGQVALDQPQHF. The DNA for the CDR3 is TGTGCCAGCAGCCCGGGACAGGTGGCTTTAGATCAGCCCCAGCATTTT. The chain employs TRBV7-8 and TRBJ1-5; 8 bases agree with TRBD1. The CDR3 contains 16 residues. In germline, CDR1 is SGHVS, CDR2 FQNEAQ. V lost 5 bases, J lost 5 bases, and 11 bases stayed unmatched.

V usage is TRBV7-8 and J usage is TRBJ2-1, with 7 bases lining up with TRBD2. This CDR3 comprises 18 residues. V shed 1 base and J 4 bases; nucleotides not matched to a gene: 13. The germline V gene has CDR1 SGHVS and CDR2 FQNEAQ. CDR3 sequence: CASSLEQGGGSLYNEQFF. The CDR3, as DNA: TGTGCCAGCAGCTTAGAGCAGGGAGGCGGGAGCCTGTACAATGAGCAGTTCTTC.

V and J are TRBV11-2 and TRBJ2-2; D might be TRBD2 (5 bases). Germline CDR1 reads SGHAT; CDR2 reads FQNNGV. This CDR3 has 16 amino acids. With 5 bases removed from V and 1 base from J, the gap between germline ends came to 14 bases. DNA for the CDR3: TGTGCCAGCAGCCCCCCGGGGAGTGGGAACACCGGGGAGCTGTTTTTT. Residues: CASSPPGSGNTGELFF.

A few counts support this clone. The chain uses TRBV7-3 and TRBJ2-2, with 7 positions matching TRBD1. The J segment lost 3 bases and the V segment lost 5 bases, leaving 6 bases of the junction unmatched. Germline values: CDR1 SGHTA, CDR2 FQGTGA. The CDR3 contains 15 residues. CDR3 sequence: CASSLRQGHTGELFF. In nucleotides, the CDR3 is TGTGCCAGCAGCCTAAGACAGGGACACACCGGGGAGCTGTTTTTT.

The genes are TRBV6-5 and TRBJ2-2; D is perhaps TRBD1 (6 bases). Trimming took off 3 bases at V and 7 bases at J, with 12 bases between the two ends. CDR1 and CDR2 from the germline V gene are MNHEY and SVGAGI. CDR3 length: 14 residues. Written as DNA, the CDR3 is TGTGCCAGCAGTTATTTGACAGGTATCGGGGAGCTGTTTTTT. It encodes CASSYLTGIGELFF.

This rearrangement joins TRBV5-4 to TRBJ2-5, with 7 bases fitting TRBD1. The V gene's germline CDR1 is SGHNT and CDR2 YYREEE (reference sequence). Trimming at V came to 1 base and at J to 2 bases, leaving 2 bases not matched to a gene. There are 14 residues in the CDR3. CDR3: CASSLNRGQETQYF. CDR3 DNA: TGTGCCAGCAGCTTGAACAGGGGTCAAGAGACCCAGTACTTC.

The rearrangement links TRBV7-9 to TRBJ2-5; the D gene is possibly TRBD2 (6 bases). Germline V gene data show CDR1 as SEHNR and CDR2 as FQNEAQ (reference sequence). The CDR3 contains 16 residues. The V and J ends lost 3 bases and 5 bases respectively, with 19 bases between them. This CDR3 is CASSLSSVGAGETQYF. In DNA form, the CDR3 reads TGTGCCAGCAGCTTGTCGTCCGTCGGGGCGGGGGAGACCCAGTACTTC.

Comment on this clone: Other DNA sequences in this sample translate to the same CDR3. This chain links TRBV6-5 with TRBJ1-5; D is ambiguous. The germline gives CDR1 MNHEY, CDR2 SVGAGI. There are 14 residues in the CDR3. Trimming stripped 5 bases from V and 3 bases from J, with 11 bases between. The CDR3 here is CASSSGQHNQPQHF. For the CDR3, the DNA is TGTGCCAGCAGTAGTGGGCAGCACAATCAGCCCCAGCATTTT.

This clone has only one observation. The chain couples TRBV5-1 to TRBJ2-3; D is ambiguous. Germline V CDR1 and CDR2: SGHRS, YFSETQ. The CDR3 length is 14 residues. V was shortened by 4 bases and J by 1 base, with 10 bases between the two germline ends. The CDR3 spells CASSPAMGTDTQYF. The CDR3 DNA sequence: TGCGCCAGCAGCCCGGCCATGGGCACAGATACGCAGTATTTT. Drawing the rest from reference TRBV5-1 and TRBJ2-3, the complete variable domain is KAGVTQTPRYLIKTRGQQVTLSCSPISGHRSVSWYQQTPGQGLQFLFEYFSETQRNKGNFPGRFSGRQFSNSRSEMNVSTLELGDSALYLCASSPAMGTDTQYFGPGTRLTVL.

The rearrangement uses TRBV10-3 and TRBJ2-3; maybe TRBD1 (6 bases). Germline V lookup: CDR1 ENHRY, CDR2 SYGVKD. The V end lost 0 bases, the J end lost 3 bases, and 10 bases lay between the germline ends. The CDR3 contains 15 residues. Written as DNA, the CDR3 is TGTGCCATCAGTGAGTCGGGGGCGGTTACAGATACGCAGTATTTT. It codes for CAISESGAVTDTQYF.

By share, this clone counts as medium-sized (0.01 to 0.1%). The chain is built from TRBV5-5 and TRBJ1-2; the match to TRBD1 covers 7 bases. Germline trimming cut 4 bases from V and 2 bases from J; bases unmatched to any gene: 2. Germline V gene sequence: CDR1 SGHKS, CDR2 YYEKEE (reference sequence). The CDR3 is made up of 13 amino acids. The CDR3 coding sequence is TGTGCCAGCAGCCTGGGACAGAACTATGGCTACACCTTC. Translated, it gives CASSLGQNYGYTF.

The chain carries TRBV1 and TRBJ2-1; the table's D call, TRBD2, was not checked against the DNA. TRBV1 is labeled a pseudogene. This CDR3 is built from 15 residues. CDR3 residues: CTSSQILGLSLEQFF. The CDR3, as DNA: TGCACCAGCAGCCAAATCCTAGGACTTAGCCTTGAGCAGTTCTTC.

The chain has TRBV7-2 and TRBJ2-1, with D uncertain. The CDR3 is made up of 17 amino acids. The germline V gene encodes CDR1 SGHTA and CDR2 FQGNSA. Trimming took off 6 bases at V and 0 bases at J, with 18 bases between the two ends. CDR3 residues: CASSLMPGSSSYNEQFF. The CDR3 nucleotides read TGTGCCAGCAGTCTTATGCCGGGTTCGAGCTCCTACAATGAGCAGTTCTTC.

In DNA, the CDR3 is TGTGCCAGCAGCTCACGAGCGGTCCGGAGCTCCTACAATGAGCAGTTCTTC. Translation: CASSSRAVRSSYNEQFF. The chain recombines TRBV7-9 with TRBJ2-1; possible D gene TRBD2, 5 bases. V shed 4 bases and J shed 0 bases, with 16 bases lying between them. The CDR3 has 17 residues. Germline CDR1 is SEHNR and CDR2 is FQNEAQ (reference sequence).

The V gene is TRBV5-1, the J gene TRBJ2-7, with a tentative D call TRBD2 (7 bases). This CDR3 region has 13 residues. In germline, CDR1 is SGHRS, CDR2 YFSETQ. Trimming removed 7 bases at V and 2 bases at J, with 13 bases between. The CDR3 loop reads CASGEGEPYEQYF. For the CDR3, the DNA is TGCGCCAGCGGGGAGGGGGAACCCTACGAGCAGTACTTC.

This clone was counted between two and nine times. The chain joins TRBV5-6 to TRBJ1-6; D is perhaps TRBD1 (6 bases). CDR1 and CDR2 from the germline V gene are SGHDT and YYEEEE. Trimming removed 1 base from V and 6 bases from J, with 8 bases in between. The CDR3 spans 14 residues. The CDR3 is CASSLTGFNSPLHF. The CDR3 DNA reads TGTGCCAGCAGCTTGACAGGGTTTAATTCACCCCTCCACTTT.

The chain uses TRBV5-1 and TRBJ2-7; tentatively, D is TRBD1 or TRBD2 (5 bases each). This CDR3 has 13 residues. V was shortened by 2 bases and J by 5 bases, with 11 bases between the two germline ends. Per the germline V gene, CDR1 is SGHRS and CDR2 is YFSETQ. The CDR3, as DNA: TGCGCCAGCAGCTTTGAGGGGTTGGACGAGCAGTACTTC. Translation gives CASSFEGLDEQYF.

This chain uses TRBV7-6 with TRBJ2-1, with 8 bases that match TRBD2. The CDR3 sequence is 16 residues long. Trimming removed 5 bases from V and 2 bases from J; junction bases left unmatched: 8. Per the germline V gene, CDR1 is SGHVS and CDR2 is FNYEAQ. The CDR3 region has the DNA TGTGCCAGCAGCACAACAAGCGGGGGCCCCTACAATGAGCAGTTCTTC. Encoded protein: CASSTTSGGPYNEQFF.

The chain carries TRBV6-6 and TRBJ1-1, with a possible D match to TRBD1 (6 bases). Germline V CDR1 and CDR2: MNHNY, SVGAGI (reference sequence). CDR3 length: 16 residues. The V end lost 0 bases, the J end lost 5 bases, and 16 bases lay between the germline ends. The CDR3 loop is CASSYSILAGVTEAFF. CDR3 nucleotide sequence: TGTGCCAGCAGTTACTCGATACTCGCAGGGGTGACTGAAGCTTTCTTT.

The J gene is TRBJ1-6, the V gene TRBV11-2; D is perhaps TRBD1 (5 bases). Trimming left V 2 bases short and J 8 bases short, with 10 bases between. There are 14 residues in the CDR3. Germline V gives CDR1 SGHAT, CDR2 FQNNGV. CDR3 in DNA: TGTGCCAGCAGCTTACCGACAGCTTATTCACCCCTCCACTTT. Residues: CASSLPTAYSPLHF.

The chain combines TRBV19 with TRBJ2-1, with D hard to call. Germline V lookup: CDR1 LNHDA, CDR2 SQIVND (reference sequence). CDR3 length: 12 amino acids. Trimming removed 5 bases at V and 6 bases at J, with 8 bases between. The CDR3 sequence: CASSPPGNEQFF. In nucleotides, the CDR3 is TGTGCCAGTAGTCCCCCGGGCAATGAGCAGTTCTTC.

The rearrangement links TRBV7-3 to TRBJ1-2; tentative D call: TRBD1 (6 bases). CDR1 and CDR2 from the germline V gene are SGHTA and FQGTGA. V was shortened by 6 bases and J by 5 bases, with 13 bases between the two germline ends. The CDR3 runs 13 residues. CDR3 sequence: CASRGGGLYGYTF. Here the CDR3 DNA reads TGTGCCAGCAGGGGAGGGGGACTATATGGCTACACCTTC.